This TCR beta chain was profiled in a study of blood T cell repertoires in COVID-19. This table comes from immunoSEQ multiplex PCR, and its TCRdb copy is limited to in-frame clones, with some not included. The sample holds over 200,000 clones; roughly 86% are singletons and the top ten take 2.7%. This clone was picked up a small number of times. The sequencing sample was made of peripheral blood. This TCR was sampled from a woman aged 55-70 years with acute or convalescent COVID-19.

This CDR3 reads CASSRVTEAFF. In DNA form, the CDR3 reads TGTGCCAGCAGCCGCGTAACTGAAGCTTTCTTT. The chain has TRBV28 and TRBJ1-1; D is uncertain. Between the trimmed V and J ends, which lost 6 bases and 5 bases, there was a span of 7 bases. The CDR3 contains 11 residues. The germline V gene has CDR1 MDHEN and CDR2 SYDVKM. Combining the CDR3 with reference TRBV28 and TRBJ1-1 gives the whole variable domain DVKVTQSSRYLVKRTGEKVFLECVQDMDHENMFWYRQDPGLGLRLIYFSYDVKMKEKGDIPEGYSVSREKKERFSLILESASTNQTSMYLCASSRVTEAFFGQGTRLTVV.